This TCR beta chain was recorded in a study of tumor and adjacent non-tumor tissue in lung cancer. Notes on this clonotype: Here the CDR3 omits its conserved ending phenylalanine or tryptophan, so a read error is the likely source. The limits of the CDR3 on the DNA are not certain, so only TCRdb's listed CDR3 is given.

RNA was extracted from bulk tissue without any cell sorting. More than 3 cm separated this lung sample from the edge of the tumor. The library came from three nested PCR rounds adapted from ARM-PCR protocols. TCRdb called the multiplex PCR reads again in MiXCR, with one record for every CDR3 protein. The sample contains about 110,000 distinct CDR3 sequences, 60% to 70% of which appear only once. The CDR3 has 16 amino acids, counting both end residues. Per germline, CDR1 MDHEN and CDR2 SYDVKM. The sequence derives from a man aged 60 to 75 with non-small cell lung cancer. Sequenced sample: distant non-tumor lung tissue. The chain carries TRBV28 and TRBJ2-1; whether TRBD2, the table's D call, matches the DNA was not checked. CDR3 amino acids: CACSTLAVPFNNEQLV.